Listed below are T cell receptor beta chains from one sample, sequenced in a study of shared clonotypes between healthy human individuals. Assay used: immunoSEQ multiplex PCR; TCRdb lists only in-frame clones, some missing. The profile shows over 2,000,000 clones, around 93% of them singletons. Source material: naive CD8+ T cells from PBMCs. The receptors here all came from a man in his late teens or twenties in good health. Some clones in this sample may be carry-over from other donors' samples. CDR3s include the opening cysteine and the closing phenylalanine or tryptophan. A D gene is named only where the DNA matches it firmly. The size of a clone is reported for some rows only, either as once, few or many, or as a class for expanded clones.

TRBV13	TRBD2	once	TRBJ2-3	TGTGCCAGCAGCCTAAGGACTAGCGGGAGAGGTGATACGCAGTATTTT	CASSLRTSGRGDTQYF
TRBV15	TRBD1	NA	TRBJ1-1	TGTGCCACCAGCAGGGACAGGGGAAACACTGAAGCTTTCTTT	CATSRDRGNTEAFF
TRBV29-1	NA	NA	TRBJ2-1	TGCAGCGTGTTTGGGCAGGGGCCTTACAATGAGCAGTTCTTC	CSVFGQGPYNEQFF
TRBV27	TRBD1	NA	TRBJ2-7	TGTGCCAGCAGTTCCGGGACAGGGATGAGCTCCTACGAGCAGTACTTC	CASSSGTGMSSYEQYF
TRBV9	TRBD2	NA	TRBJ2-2	TGTGCCAGCAGCGTAGGTCTCGCGGGAGGGAACACCGGGGAGCTGTTTTTT	CASSVGLAGGNTGELFF
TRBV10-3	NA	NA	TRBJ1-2	TGTGCCATCAGTGGGACAACAGTATTACACTATGGCTACACCTTC	CAISGTTVLHYGYTF
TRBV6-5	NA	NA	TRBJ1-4	TGTGCCAGCAGCCCCGGGGGCGAGAATGAAAAACTGTTTTTT	CASSPGGENEKLFF
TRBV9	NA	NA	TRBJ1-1	TGTGCCAGCAGCGTAGCGACGGTGAACACTGAAGCTTTCTTT	CASSVATVNTEAFF
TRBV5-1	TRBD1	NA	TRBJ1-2	TGCGCCAGCAGCTGGACAGGGGGCGACGGCTACACCTTC	CASSWTGGDGYTF
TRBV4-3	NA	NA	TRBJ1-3	TGCGCCAGCAGCCAAGATTCAGGTTCTGGAAACACCATATATTTT	CASSQDSGSGNTIYF
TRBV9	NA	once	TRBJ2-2	TGTGCCAGCAGCGTAGGGGTACACACCGGGGAGCTGTTTTTT	CASSVGVHTGELFF
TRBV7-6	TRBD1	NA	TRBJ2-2	TGTGCCAGCAGCCCGGGGACAGCGAACACCGGGGAGCTGTTTTTT	CASSPGTANTGELFF
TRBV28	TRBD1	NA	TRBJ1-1	TGTGCCAGCAGTTCGGACAGGGAGAACACTGAAGCTTTCTTT	CASSSDRENTEAFF
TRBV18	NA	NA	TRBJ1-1	TGTGCCAGCTCACCACCGGCCGGGGCGGGAGCTTTCTTT	CASSPPAGAGAFF
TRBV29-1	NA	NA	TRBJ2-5	TGCAGCGTTGAAGAGGACAGCCTGTACCAAGAGACCCAGTACTTC	CSVEEDSLYQETQYF
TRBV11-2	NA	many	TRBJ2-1	TGTGCCAGTCGTGGGGGGGCGAGGGAGCAGTTCTTC	CASRGGAREQFF
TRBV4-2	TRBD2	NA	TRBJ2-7	TGTGCCAGCAGCCAAGGGGGACTAGATCTATACGAGCAGTACTTC	CASSQGGLDLYEQYF
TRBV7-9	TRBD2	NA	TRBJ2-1	TGTGCCAGCAGCTCCGGGGGAGGGCCCTACAATGAGCAGTTCTTC	CASSSGGGPYNEQFF
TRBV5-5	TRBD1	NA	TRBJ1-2	TGTGCCAGCAGCTCCACAGGGGGCAACTATGGCTACACCTTC	CASSSTGGNYGYTF
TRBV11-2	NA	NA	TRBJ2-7	TGTGCCAGCAGCTTATTTGGGACGGAGAGCTCCTACGAGCAGTACTTC	CASSLFGTESSYEQYF
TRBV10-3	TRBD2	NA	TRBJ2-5	TGTGCCATCAGTACGGGACTAGCGGAACAAGAGACCCAGTACTTC	CAISTGLAEQETQYF
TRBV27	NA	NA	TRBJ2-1	TGTGCCAGCGGGCTAGGGATGACTAATGAGCAGTTCTTC	CASGLGMTNEQFF
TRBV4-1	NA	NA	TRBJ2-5	TGCGCCAGCAGCCAGGGGGCGGGAGTAAGCCAAGAGACCCAGTACTTC	CASSQGAGVSQETQYF
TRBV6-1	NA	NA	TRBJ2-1	TGTGCCAGCAGTGAAGTCGAGTACAATGAGCAGTTCTTC	CASSEVEYNEQFF
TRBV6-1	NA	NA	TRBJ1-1	TGTGCCAGCAGTAAGTCCGGGATGCACACTGAAGCTTTCTTT	CASSKSGMHTEAFF
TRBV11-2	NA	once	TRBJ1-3	TGTGCCAGCAGCTTAACGACAGGAGGATCTGGAAACACCATATATTTT	CASSLTTGGSGNTIYF
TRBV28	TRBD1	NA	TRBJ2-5	TGTGCCAGCAGCCGAGACGGGACAGGAGTCAAGGCGACCCAGTACTTC	CASSRDGTGVKATQYF
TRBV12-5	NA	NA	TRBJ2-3	TGTGCTAGTGAGGATCAGGGGAACACAGATACGCAGTATTTT	CASEDQGNTDTQYF
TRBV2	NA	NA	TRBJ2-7	TGTGCCAGCAGGGAGTATCAGGGGTTATACGAGCAGTACTTC	CASREYQGLYEQYF
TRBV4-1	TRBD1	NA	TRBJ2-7	TGCGCCAGCAGCCAGCCCGGGACAGGGAGAGGTGAGCAGTACTTC	CASSQPGTGRGEQYF
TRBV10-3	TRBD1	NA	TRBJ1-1	TGTGCCATCAGTGACGAAAAGACCGGGACAGGGTTCACTGAAGCTTTCTTT	CAISDEKTGTGFTEAFF
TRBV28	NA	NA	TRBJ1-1	TGTGCCAGCAGTTCTAATGGGGCTTTCTTT	CASSSNGAFF
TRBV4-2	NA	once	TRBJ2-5	TGTGCCAGCAGCCAACTCGGGGAACCCCAAGAGACCCAGTACTTC	CASSQLGEPQETQYF
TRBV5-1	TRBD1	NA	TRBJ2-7	TGCGCCAGCAGCGGACAAACAGGGGACGAGCAGTACTTC	CASSGQTGDEQYF
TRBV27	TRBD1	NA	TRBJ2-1	TGTGCCAGCAGTTTATCTCCCGCGGCAGGGGGCATTGGTGAGCAGTTCTTC	CASSLSPAAGGIGEQFF
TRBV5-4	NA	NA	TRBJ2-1	TGTGCCAGCAGCTTGTCCTACAATGAGCAGTTCTTC	CASSLSYNEQFF
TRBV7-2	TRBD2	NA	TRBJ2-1	TGTGCCAGCAGCTTACTAGCGGGAGTCCTCCTGAGCGATGAGCAGTTCTTC	CASSLLAGVLLSDEQFF
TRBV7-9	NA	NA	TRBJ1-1	TGTGCCAGCAGCACGCTATTCGGAGGGGGCACTGAAGCTTTCTTT	CASSTLFGGGTEAFF